This TCR beta chain was sequenced for a study of blood T cells in healthy people across ages. Whole-study results and caveats: Changes seen in expanded clonotypes were possibly confounded by donor CMV status left unknown.

About this clonotype: Its matching antigen is unknown.

It was with a sample-barcoded 5' primer and a J-beta primer mix that a second PCR of about 7 to 12 cycles was run. In TCRdb, the 5' RACE reads were re-called with MiXCR into one record per CDR3 protein. The profile shows roughly 1 million distinct CDR3 sequences, approximately 25% of them singletons. The total RNA that was extracted per sample amounted to at least 5.5 micrograms. V lost 6 bases and J lost 8; bases outside the gene matches: 5. CDR3 length equals 15 residues. These data also formed part of another study, on T cells of mothers and their children. That paper adds: Samples came from a few healthy Caucasian mothers and their six children.

The clonotype comes from a girl aged 2 to 10 in good health. V and J are TRBV12-3 or TRBV12-4 and TRBJ2-1; 15 bases are a match to TRBD2. Input material: blood. The CDR3 DNA reads TGTGCCAGCAGAGGGACTAGCGGGGGGAGGGATGAGCAGTTCTTC. It codes for CASRGTSGGRDEQFF.